Listed below are T cell receptor beta chains from one sample, sequenced in a study of T cells in Graves' hyperthyroidism and ophthalmopathy. Using its own MiXCR run on the multiplex PCR reads, TCRdb lists one record per CDR3 protein. The table has approximately 600,000 distinct CDR3 sequences, about a fifth seen once. The sequenced sample consisted of blood. The receptor set was obtained from a young man with Graves' ophthalmopathy. Both conserved end residues are part of each CDR3. D genes are given only for firm matches. Clone size is stated in some rows and not others, as once, few, many or a class when expanded.

cdr3_length j_call v_call d_call clone_size cdr3_nt cdr3_aa
15 TRBJ1-4 TRBV19 TRBD1 - TGTGCCAGCTCGCGAGGCGGGACAGGGGGGGAAAAACTGTTTTTT CASSRGGTGGEKLFF
15 TRBJ2-1 TRBV27 TRBD1 - TGTGCCAGCAGACTGACAGGGTTGGTCGACAATGAGCAGTTCTTC CASRLTGLVDNEQFF
17 TRBJ2-7 TRBV2 - few TGTGCCAGCAGTGAAGCGCTTCTAGCGTCATTATCCTACGAGCAGTACTTC CASSEALLASLSYEQYF
14 TRBJ1-3 TRBV5-1 - - TGCGCCAGCAGCCCTGGCGACTCTGGAAACACCATATATTTT CASSPGDSGNTIYF
15 TRBJ2-3 TRBV7-2 - few TGTGCCAGCAGCTTAGGGGCAGGGAGTGGAGATACGCAGTATTTT CASSLGAGSGDTQYF
16 TRBJ2-7 TRBV4-2 TRBD1 many TGTGCCAGCAGCCAAGCTTCGGGACAGGCCACCTACGAGCAGTACTTC CASSQASGQATYEQYF
14 TRBJ2-5 TRBV24-1 - few TGTGCCACCAGTGATTCCTCTTACCAAGAGACCCAGTACTTC CATSDSSYQETQYF
16 TRBJ2-1 TRBV19 TRBD2 - TGTGCCAGTCTTAAGACTAGCGGAGGTACCTACAATGAGCAGTTCTTC CASLKTSGGTYNEQFF
13 TRBJ2-2 TRBV20-1 - few TGCAGTGCTAGTTACGGGGGCGCCGGGGAGCTGTTTTTT CSASYGGAGELFF
13 TRBJ2-3 TRBV7-2 - few TGTGCCAGCAGCTTAAATCCAATAGATACGCAGTATTTT CASSLNPIDTQYF